This T cell receptor beta chain came from a study of T-cell memory formation after mild COVID-19 (TCRdb year 2021). For the study in its entirety: TCR sequence clusters from the two donors were largely donor specific. The cohort comprised two young, previously healthy adult volunteers, one female and one male. In two donors, T-cell clones that expanded and contracted after mild COVID-19 were followed by sequencing TCRalpha and TCRbeta repertoires longitudinally.

The CDR3 starts with the cysteine, ends with the phenylalanine, and has 14 residues. Here the CDR3 DNA is all that survives: 42 bases in frame from base 1. The germline V gene (reference sequence) supplies CDR1 LGHDT and CDR2 YNNKEL. This clonotype turned up a few times. Its antigen is still unknown. Mismatch with germline at one junction end may stem from a read error. Reads for this sample came from an Illumina NovaSeq 6000. TCRalpha and TCRbeta cDNA libraries were built by 5'RACE with constant-segment primers, adding sample barcodes and unique molecular identifiers. Trizol reagent was used to extract RNA from every sample. Library amplification was performed in two PCR steps, and a second sample barcode and Illumina TruSeq adapters were introduced in the second step. Libraries were sequenced on an Illumina NovaSeq with 2 x 150 bp paired-end reads. As for the authors' bioinformatics: Reads were demultiplexed and collapsed into UMI-guided consensus sequences with migec v1.2.7. Using mixcr v2.1.11, UMI consensuses were aligned to TRA and TRB V and J templates and then assembled into clonotypes. Clonotypes were classified as expanded or contracted when called significant by both edgeR and NoisET, with noise models trained on biological replicates. For edgeR calls, a false discovery rate-adjusted p below 0.01 and a log2 fold-change threshold of 1 were applied. As an exploratory analysis of dynamics, PCA with hierarchical clustering was applied to max-normalized trajectories of the 1000 most abundant clonotypes. Separately sequenced CD4+ and CD8+ repertoires were used to assign the CD4 or CD8 phenotype of responding clones. In-frame beta chains were kept once TCRdb had trimmed the public reads at Q25 with fastp and called clones with MiXCR. Rows merge per CDR3 protein into single entries with the most common DNA and genes. The V and J calls follow TCRdb's processing rather than the paper's. This sample comprises hundreds of thousands of distinct CDR3 sequences, 15% to 20% of them detected only once. The ten largest clones add up to 8.4% of the sample.

Points the paper makes about the study in general: Some responding clones were detected in pre-infection memory, which suggested that pre-existing cross-reactive memory T cells had joined the SARS-CoV-2 response. SARS-CoV-2 specificity was not confirmed for the second-wave clones peaking on day 37. Contracting CD4+ clones were located mainly in the CM and EM memory subsets, whereas CD8+ clones were found to be enriched in EMRA. The study covered only a couple of mild cases, and larger cohorts including severe cases with pre-infection samples were considered necessary. Balanced CD4/CD8 phenotypes were observed for clones contracting from day 15 to 85, whereas a bias towards CD4+ was observed for a second wave of clones expanding from day 15 to 37.

Ficoll-Paque density gradient centrifugation was the method used to isolate PBMCs. Recombination joined TRBV3-1 with TRBJ1-1; TRBD1 matches 8 bases in the middle. The TCR was taken from an adult woman who had mild COVID-19 (a few samples of this study predate the infection). The sample titles of this study are shuffled in the database, so cell type and time point are left out; the donor was told from shared clones. Sequenced: PBMCs or a T cell subset sorted from them (not recorded which). The nucleotide sequence is TGTGCCAGCAGCGAAGACAGGGGTAGCACTGAAGCTTTCTTT. Its amino acids are CASSEDRGSTEAFF. With the portions outside the CDR3 filled from the reference TRBV3-1 and TRBJ1-1 genes, the complete variable region becomes DTAVSQTPKYLVTQMGNDKSIKCEQNLGHDTMYWYKQDSKKFLKIMFSYNNKELIINETVPNRFSPKSPDKAHLNLHINSLELGDSAVYFCASSEDRGSTEAFFGQGTRLTVV.